This is a list of T cell receptor beta chains from one sample in a study of T cells in Graves' hyperthyroidism and ophthalmopathy. TCRdb processed the multiplex PCR reads anew with MiXCR; each CDR3 protein has one entry. This table has hundreds of thousands of distinct CDR3 sequences, around 15% appearing once. Material: blood. The receptors come from a woman between 45 and 65 years old with Graves' ophthalmopathy. CDR3s include the opening cysteine and the closing phenylalanine or tryptophan. A D gene is named only where the DNA matches it firmly.

TRBJ2-5	TRBV15	TRBD1	CTTSKDRAKTQYF
TRBJ2-1	TRBV6-1	TRBD2	CASRAGGWTSGRDNEQFF
TRBJ1-4	TRBV10-3	NA	CAISEVGEREKLFF
TRBJ2-3	TRBV7-3	NA	CASSLNRGSTDTQYF
TRBJ2-3	TRBV20-1	TRBD2	CSASGLAQRHTDTQYF
TRBJ1-4	TRBV7-9	NA	CASSLAHQMEKLFF
TRBJ1-6	TRBV11-3	NA	CASSLDSLSPLHF
TRBJ2-3	TRBV14	NA	CASSQVQDSVHTQYF
TRBJ1-5	TRBV15	NA	CATSRDGYSNQPQHF
TRBJ2-3	TRBV20-1	NA	CSAREDFTDTQYF
TRBJ1-4	TRBV5-6	NA	CASSLFRGEKLFF
TRBJ2-5	TRBV5-1	NA	CASSRGPQQVETQYF
TRBJ2-1	TRBV20-1	NA	CSARGGFF
TRBJ1-2	TRBV6-1	NA	CASSNNRVGYTF
TRBJ1-2	TRBV30	NA	CAWTGLRVDGYTF
TRBJ1-1	TRBV9	TRBD1	CASSPQTGRRTEAFF
TRBJ1-5	TRBV7-2	NA	CASSKKLGGHQPQHF
TRBJ2-5	TRBV20-1	NA	CSAPVRGAQETQYF
TRBJ2-1	TRBV7-8	NA	CASSPGTRLEQFF
TRBJ2-7	TRBV24-1	TRBD2	CATSEHGTSYEQYF
TRBJ2-7	TRBV29-1	NA	CSVFLGTTYEQYF
TRBJ2-1	TRBV5-1	TRBD2	CASTNVAGPVNEQFF
TRBJ2-3	TRBV28	TRBD2	CASSPPLAGGTDTQYF
TRBJ2-7	TRBV28	TRBD1	CATTGTGATYEQYF
TRBJ2-1	TRBV5-4	TRBD2	CASSGVAGGMDNEQFF
TRBJ1-5	TRBV6-1	NA	CASGGNSNQPQHF
TRBJ2-3	TRBV7-3	NA	CASSLTQDTDTQYF
TRBJ2-2	TRBV2	NA	CASKVQSTNTGELFF
TRBJ2-7	TRBV28	NA	CASSLATETYEQYF
TRBJ1-5	TRBV20-1	NA	CSARRGGGQPQHF
TRBJ2-1	TRBV13	NA	CASSTLGEGNYNEQFF
TRBJ2-2	TRBV29-1	NA	CSVGLFIGTGNTGELFF
TRBJ2-5	TRBV3-1	TRBD2	CASSGSGRQTQYF
TRBJ2-7	TRBV2	NA	CANTASSYEQYF
TRBJ1-1	TRBV3-1	NA	CASSQPGERTEAFF
TRBJ2-2	TRBV5-1	TRBD1	CASSLSTGGWTGELFF
TRBJ2-1	TRBV5-1	TRBD2	CASQSGSNRVEQFF
TRBJ2-7	TRBV24-1	NA	CATSPRYVGIKTYEQYF
TRBJ2-7	TRBV9	TRBD2	CASSVESGRSAYEQYF
TRBJ1-4	TRBV12-3/TRBV12-4	NA	CASSLVQGGEEKLFF
TRBJ1-6	TRBV19	NA	CASTPRTVSSYNSPLHF
TRBJ2-2	TRBV7-6	NA	CASSLIGGGIVTGELFF
TRBJ2-7	TRBV5-1	TRBD2	CASSSLAGGNSYEQYF
TRBJ2-2	TRBV27	NA	CASSLTAFGELFF
TRBJ1-2	TRBV20-1	TRBD1	CSARGPGQGALSYGYTF
TRBJ2-1	TRBV2	NA	CASSEQFF
TRBJ2-7	TRBV5-1	NA	CASTNPGISNSYEQYF
TRBJ2-1	TRBV13	TRBD2	CASIGTSGAYNEQFF